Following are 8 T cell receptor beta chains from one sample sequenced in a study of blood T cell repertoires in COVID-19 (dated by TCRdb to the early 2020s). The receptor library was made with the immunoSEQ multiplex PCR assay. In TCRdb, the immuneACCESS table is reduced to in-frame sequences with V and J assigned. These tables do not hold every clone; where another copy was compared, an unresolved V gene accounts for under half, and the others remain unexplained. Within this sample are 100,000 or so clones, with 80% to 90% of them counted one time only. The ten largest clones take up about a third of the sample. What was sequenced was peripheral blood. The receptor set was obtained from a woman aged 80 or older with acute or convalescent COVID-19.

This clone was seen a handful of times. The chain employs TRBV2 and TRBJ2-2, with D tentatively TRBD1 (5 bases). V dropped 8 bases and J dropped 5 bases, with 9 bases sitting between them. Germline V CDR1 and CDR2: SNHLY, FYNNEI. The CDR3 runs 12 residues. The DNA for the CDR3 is TGTGCCAGCCGACAGTGGACCGGGGAGCTGTTTTTT. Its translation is CASRQWTGELFF.

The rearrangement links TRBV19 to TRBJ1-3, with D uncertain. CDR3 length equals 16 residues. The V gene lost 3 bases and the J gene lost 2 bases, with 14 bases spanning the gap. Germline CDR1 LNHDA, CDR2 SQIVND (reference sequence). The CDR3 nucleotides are TGTGCCAGTAGTATCCGCACTCCATCGGCTGGAAACACCATATATTTT. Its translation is CASSIRTPSAGNTIYF. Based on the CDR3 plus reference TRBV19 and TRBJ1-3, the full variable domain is DGGITQSPKYLFRKEGQNVTLSCEQNLNHDAMYWYRQDPGQGLRLIYYSQIVNDFQKGDIAEGYSVSREKKESFPLTVTSAQKNPTAFYLCASSIRTPSAGNTIYFGEGSWLTVV.

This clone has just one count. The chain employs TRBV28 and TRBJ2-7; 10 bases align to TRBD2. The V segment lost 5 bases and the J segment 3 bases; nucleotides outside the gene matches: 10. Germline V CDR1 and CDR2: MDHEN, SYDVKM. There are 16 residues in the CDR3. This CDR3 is CASSTRLLAGDYEQYF. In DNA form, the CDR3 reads TGTGCCAGCAGTACCCGGTTGCTAGCGGGAGACTACGAGCAGTACTTC.

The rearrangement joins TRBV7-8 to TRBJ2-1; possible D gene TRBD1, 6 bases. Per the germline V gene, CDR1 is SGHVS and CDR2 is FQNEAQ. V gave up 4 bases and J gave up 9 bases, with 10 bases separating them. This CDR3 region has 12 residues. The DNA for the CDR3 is TGTGCCAGCAGCTACACAGGGCGTGAGCAGTTCTTC. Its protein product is CASSYTGREQFF.

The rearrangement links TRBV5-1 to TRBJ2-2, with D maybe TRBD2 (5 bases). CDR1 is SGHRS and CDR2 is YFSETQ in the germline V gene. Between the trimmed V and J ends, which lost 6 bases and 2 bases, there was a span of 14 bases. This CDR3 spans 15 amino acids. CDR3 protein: CASKPGMANTGELFF. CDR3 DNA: TGCGCCAGCAAACCCGGGATGGCCAACACCGGGGAGCTGTTTTTT. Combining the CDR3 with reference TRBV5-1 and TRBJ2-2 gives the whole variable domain KAGVTQTPRYLIKTRGQQVTLSCSPISGHRSVSWYQQTPGQGLQFLFEYFSETQRNKGNFPGRFSGRQFSNSRSEMNVSTLELGDSALYLCASKPGMANTGELFFGEGSRLTVL.

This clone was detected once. The CDR3 DNA reads as TGTGCCAGCAGTTTATTTAGGACAGGCTACTCTGGAAACACCATATATTTT. Protein product: CASSLFRTGYSGNTIYF. The genes are TRBV7-8 and TRBJ1-3; 7 positions agree with TRBD1. The CDR3 is made up of 17 amino acids. V shed 6 bases and J 0 bases; nucleotides not matched to a gene: 11. Germline V CDR1 and CDR2: SGHVS, FQNEAQ.

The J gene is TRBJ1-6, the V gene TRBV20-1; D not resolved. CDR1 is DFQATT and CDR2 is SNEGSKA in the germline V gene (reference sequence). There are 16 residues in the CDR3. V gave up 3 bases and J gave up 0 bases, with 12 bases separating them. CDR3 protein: CSASERGSSYNSPLHF. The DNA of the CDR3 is TGCAGTGCTAGTGAACGAGGAAGCTCCTATAATTCACCCCTCCACTTT.

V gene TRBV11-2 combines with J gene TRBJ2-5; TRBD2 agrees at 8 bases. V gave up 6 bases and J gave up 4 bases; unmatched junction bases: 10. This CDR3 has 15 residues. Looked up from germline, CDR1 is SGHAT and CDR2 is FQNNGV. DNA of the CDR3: TGTGCCAGCAGTCCCGGGGTAGCGGGGTCAGAGACCCAGTACTTC. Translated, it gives CASSPGVAGSETQYF.